The rows below give T cell receptor beta chains drawn from one sample of a study of control samples from healthy donors and cancer patients. Profiling relied on immunoSEQ multiplex PCR, and the TCRdb table lists in-frame clones only, not all of them. The table shows more than 110,000 clones, with approximately 86% occurring only once. Sequenced sample: blood. These receptors came from a woman between 25 and 40 years old in good health. Each CDR3 is given with its conserved first and last residue. D genes are given only for firm matches. Part of the rows lack a size; the others show once, few, many or a class for expanded clones.

V	J	size	D	CDR3	DNA
TRBV18	TRBJ2-7	-	-	CASSPPGLSYEQYF	TGTGCCAGCTCACCTCCGGGACTCTCATACGAGCAGTACTTC
TRBV6-6	TRBJ2-1	once	TRBD1	CASSYSGQGYEQFF	TGTGCCAGCAGTTACTCGGGACAGGGTTATGAGCAGTTCTTC
TRBV19	TRBJ2-4	-	-	CASREAGAKNIQYF	TGTGCCAGTCGCGAGGCAGGAGCCAAAAACATTCAGTACTTC
TRBV29-1	TRBJ1-2	few	TRBD1	CSVPTGKNGYTF	TGCAGCGTCCCGACAGGGAAGAATGGCTACACCTTC
TRBV29-1	TRBJ1-4	-	-	CSVPEGATNEKLFF	TGCAGCGTCCCAGAGGGCGCAACTAATGAAAAACTGTTTTTT
TRBV3-1/TRBV3-2	TRBJ2-1	-	TRBD2	CASSQAASGSRNEQFF	TGTGCCAGCAGCCAAGCCGCTAGCGGGAGCCGGAATGAGCAGTTCTTC
TRBV5-1	TRBJ2-1	once	-	CASSYIPTSSYNEQFF	TGCGCCAGCAGCTATATACCGACCAGCTCCTACAATGAGCAGTTCTTC
TRBV25-1	TRBJ1-4	-	-	CASTLRDTNEKLFF	TGTGCCAGCACCCTACGGGACACGAATGAAAAACTGTTTTTT
TRBV9	TRBJ1-5	once	-	CASSVDGQGNQPQHF	TGTGCCAGCAGCGTAGACGGTCAGGGAAATCAGCCCCAGCATTTT
TRBV11-3	TRBJ1-1	-	-	CASSLGHSNTEAFF	TGTGCCAGCAGCTTAGGACACTCTAACACTGAAGCTTTCTTT
TRBV3-1/TRBV3-2	TRBJ2-1	-	-	CASSNALSSKWDEQFF	TGTGCCAGCAGCAACGCCCTGTCCAGCAAGTGGGATGAGCAGTTCTTC
TRBV10-2	TRBJ1-2	-	TRBD1	CASSDGQEGGYTF	TGCGCCAGCAGTGACGGACAGGAGGGTGGCTACACCTTC
TRBV3-1/TRBV3-2	TRBJ2-5	-	TRBD1	CASSHRDRGSETQYF	TGTGCCAGCAGCCACCGGGACAGGGGTTCGGAGACCCAGTACTTC
TRBV7-3	TRBJ1-1	-	-	CASSVGRNTEAFF	TGTGCCAGCAGTGTGGGTCGGAACACTGAAGCTTTCTTT
TRBV11-2	TRBJ1-1	-	-	CASSLDKGMNTEAFF	TGTGCCAGCAGCTTAGACAAGGGGATGAACACTGAAGCTTTCTTT
TRBV7-9	TRBJ2-7	-	-	CASSLTPRDSRGYEQYF	TGTGCCAGCAGCTTAACCCCTCGGGACTCACGAGGCTACGAGCAGTACTTC
TRBV3-1/TRBV3-2	TRBJ1-5	-	TRBD1	CASSQERQGSQPQHF	TGTGCCAGCAGCCAAGAGAGACAGGGGTCTCAGCCCCAGCATTTT
TRBV5-6	TRBJ2-5	-	-	CASSQPRAVETQYF	TGTGCCAGCAGCCAACCGAGGGCCGTGGAGACCCAGTACTTC
TRBV27	TRBJ1-1	-	-	CASIGDSRGNTEAFF	TGTGCCAGCATCGGGGACTCACGAGGAAACACTGAAGCTTTCTTT
TRBV29-1	TRBJ1-1	-	-	CSVGLPNTEAFF	TGCAGCGTTGGACTCCCGAACACTGAAGCTTTCTTT
TRBV18	TRBJ2-7	-	TRBD1	CASSPPWGTGDSYEQYF	TGTGCCAGCTCACCACCGTGGGGGACAGGGGATTCCTACGAGCAGTACTTC
TRBV5-1	TRBJ2-5	-	TRBD1	CASSLNRGDRETQYF	TGCGCCAGCAGCTTGAACAGGGGCGATAGAGAGACCCAGTACTTC
TRBV9	TRBJ2-7	-	-	CASSPPVPSGPYEQYF	TGTGCCAGCAGCCCCCCAGTCCCTAGTGGGCCCTACGAGCAGTACTTC
TRBV6-2/TRBV6-3	TRBJ1-1	-	TRBD1	CASSYRLGQGPSNTEAFF	TGTGCCAGCAGTTACCGCCTGGGACAGGGGCCCTCGAACACTGAAGCTTTCTTT
TRBV7-2	TRBJ1-1	-	-	CASSAQGWGTEAFF	TGTGCCAGCAGCGCACAGGGCTGGGGCACTGAAGCTTTCTTT
TRBV7-8	TRBJ1-1	-	-	CASSLGMVGAFF	TGTGCCAGCAGCTTAGGGATGGTTGGAGCTTTCTTT
TRBV4-2	TRBJ2-7	-	-	CASSQVIGVAYEQYF	TGTGCCAGCAGCCAAGTAATTGGGGTTGCCTACGAGCAGTACTTC
TRBV10-3	TRBJ2-1	few	-	CAIGGWTFSSYNEQFF	TGTGCCATCGGGGGATGGACCTTTAGCTCCTACAATGAGCAGTTCTTC
TRBV18	TRBJ1-6	-	-	CASSPPRTVGHSPLHF	TGTGCCAGCTCACCACCTAGGACCGTCGGGCATTCACCCCTCCACTTT
TRBV7-2	TRBJ2-7	-	-	CASSPSRGVGYEQYF	TGTGCCAGCAGCCCTAGCAGAGGGGTCGGCTACGAGCAGTACTTC
TRBV3-1/TRBV3-2	TRBJ1-5	-	-	CASSQGGNSAQPQHF	TGTGCCAGCAGCCAAGGGGGGAATTCGGCTCAGCCCCAGCATTTT
TRBV3-1/TRBV3-2	TRBJ1-2	-	TRBD1	CASMDRNYGYTF	TGTGCCAGCATGGACAGGAACTATGGCTACACCTTC
TRBV4-1	TRBJ1-4	-	TRBD1	CASSLPRTGEEKLFF	TGCGCCAGCAGCCTCCCCCGGACAGGGGAGGAAAAACTGTTTTTT
TRBV15	TRBJ1-2	-	-	CATSSNRDTGYTF	TGTGCCACCAGCAGTAACCGGGACACAGGCTACACCTTC
TRBV18	TRBJ2-5	-	-	CASSPRQGPRETQYF	TGTGCCAGCTCACCTCGTCAGGGCCCCCGAGAGACCCAGTACTTC
TRBV5-1	TRBJ2-1	-	-	CASSFGPWAFKVNEQFF	TGCGCCAGCAGCTTTGGACCATGGGCGTTCAAAGTTAATGAGCAGTTCTTC
TRBV5-3	TRBJ2-2	-	TRBD2	CARSLSGREGTNTGELFF	TGTGCCAGAAGCTTGTCGGGTCGGGAGGGGACTAACACCGGGGAGCTGTTTTTT
TRBV19	TRBJ1-1	-	-	CASSYPAGPGAFF	TGTGCCAGTAGTTACCCCGCGGGACCCGGAGCTTTCTTT
TRBV2	TRBJ2-5	once	-	CASSEGFGVERETQYF	TGTGCCAGCAGTGAAGGATTTGGGGTCGAGCGGGAGACCCAGTACTTC
TRBV25-1	TRBJ2-7	-	TRBD1	CASSRDRGDEQYF	TGTGCCAGCAGCCGGGACAGGGGAGACGAGCAGTACTTC
TRBV5-1	TRBJ2-7	few	TRBD1	CASSSGQESYEQYF	TGCGCCAGCAGCTCTGGACAGGAAAGCTACGAGCAGTACTTC
TRBV5-6	TRBJ2-5	-	TRBD1	CASSLYQGAAETQYF	TGTGCCAGCAGCTTGTATCAGGGGGCAGCAGAGACCCAGTACTTC